Below are 29 T cell receptor beta chains sequenced from a single sample in a study of T-cell reconstitution after alpha-beta-depleted transplantation in children. For TCRbeta, the library was prepared with unique molecular identifiers. TCRdb analysed the PCR reads with MiXCR anew, one entry per CDR3 protein. The profile covers 450,000 to 550,000 distinct CDR3 sequences, with about an eighth appearing a single time and 13% to 15% taken by the ten largest. The sequenced sample was PBMCs, mostly from graft donor cells, obtained 180 days after TCRalphabeta/CD19-depleted stem cell transplant. The receptors originated from a female patient aged 2-9 years who had a stem cell transplant for aplastic anemia, so the T cells may come from the graft donor.

A few counts support this clonotype. This chain uses TRBV30 with TRBJ2-7, with unresolved D. The CDR3 extends over 11 amino acids. Germline CDR1 and CDR2: GTSNPN and SVGIG (reference sequence). Trimming stripped 2 bases from V and 4 bases from J, with 6 bases between. The CDR3 protein is CAWSTDYEQYF. The CDR3 DNA reads TGTGCCTGGAGTACGGATTACGAGCAGTACTTC.

The rearrangement links TRBV7-6 to TRBJ2-7; 12 nucleotides line up with TRBD1. Trimming removed 1 base from V and 4 bases from J; junction bases left unmatched: 5. The CDR3 covers 16 residues. The germline gives CDR1 SGHVS, CDR2 FNYEAQ. In DNA form, the CDR3 reads TGTGCCAGCAGCTTAGAGGGGACAGGGGGCTGGTACGAGCAGTACTTC. Its translation is CASSLEGTGGWYEQYF. Using reference TRBV7-6 and TRBJ2-7 for the parts outside the CDR3, the full variable domain is GAGVSQSPRYKVTKRGQDVALRCDPISGHVSLYWYRQALGQGPEFLTYFNYEAQQDKSGLPNDRFSAERPEGSISTLTIQRTEQRDSAMYRCASSLEGTGGWYEQYFGPGTRLTVT.

The chain recombines TRBV29-1 with TRBJ1-1, with TRBD1 as a possible D gene (5 bases). Germline loops: CDR1 SQVTM, CDR2 ANQGSEA. The CDR3 is 13 amino acids. Trimming removed 3 bases at V and 5 bases at J, with 13 bases between. Written as DNA, the CDR3 is TGCAGCGTTGATTTGCCGGGGGGAACTGAAGCTTTCTTT. Its protein is CSVDLPGGTEAFF.

The chain joins TRBV12-3 or TRBV12-4 to TRBJ2-7; D is perhaps TRBD2 (6 bases). Trimming removed 5 bases from V and 2 bases from J, with 13 bases in between. The CDR3 sequence is 14 residues long. The CDR3 bases are TGTGCCAGCAGTCCCGCTGGGAGGACCTACGAGCAGTACGTC. Encoded protein: CASSPAGRTYEQYV.

The chain employs TRBV20-1 and TRBJ2-1; 9 bases are shared with TRBD2. Germline V lookup: CDR1 DFQATT, CDR2 SNEGSKA (reference sequence). V lost 3 bases to trimming and J lost 4 bases; unmatched junction nucleotides: 4. The CDR3 has 14 residues. CDR3 sequence (DNA): TGCAGTGCTAGTTTAGCGGGAGCTTACAATGAGCAGTTCTTC. Translating gives CSASLAGAYNEQFF.

This clonotype was seen more than once but under ten times. The gene calls are TRBV6-1 and TRBJ1-4; 11 bases line up with TRBD1. This CDR3 region has 18 residues. The germline CDR1 and CDR2 sequences are MNHNS and SASEGT. V shed 5 bases, J shed 2 bases, and the junction held 10 bases outside the gene matches. The CDR3 region is CASSLGGTGGPTNEKLFF. The DNA for the CDR3 is TGTGCCAGCAGTCTGGGAGGGACAGGGGGTCCGACTAATGAAAAACTGTTTTTT.

The J gene is TRBJ1-1, the V gene TRBV19; 7 nucleotides match TRBD1. V lost 5 bases to trimming and J lost 0 bases; unmatched junction nucleotides: 6. Germline CDR1 and CDR2: LNHDA and SQIVND (reference sequence). The CDR3 consists of 15 residues. The CDR3 protein is CASSLGQFMNTEAFF. Written as DNA, the CDR3 is TGTGCCAGTAGTCTGGGACAGTTTATGAACACTGAAGCTTTCTTT.

V usage is TRBV27 and J usage is TRBJ2-7; TRBD2 is a possible D gene (5 bases). There are 15 residues in the CDR3. The germline V gene has CDR1 MNHEY and CDR2 SMNVEV (reference sequence). The germline V and J ends were trimmed by 2 bases and 0 bases, with 11 bases remaining between them. In DNA, the CDR3 is TGTGCCAGCAGTTTACGGGTGGGGAGCTCCTACGAGCAGTACGTC. As protein: CASSLRVGSSYEQYV.

This clonotype was seen a few times. The chain recombines TRBV7-8 with TRBJ2-5; D unresolved. There are 14 residues in the CDR3. Trimming took off 1 base at V and 1 base at J, with 7 bases between the two ends. Germline V lookup: CDR1 SGHVS, CDR2 FQNEAQ. The CDR3 DNA is TGTGCCAGCAGCTTAGTTATGGCCCAAGAGACCCAGTACTTC. The encoded protein is CASSLVMAQETQYF. Full variable domain (outside the CDR3, taken from reference TRBV7-8 and TRBJ2-5): GAGVSQSPRYKVAKRGQDVALRCDPISGHVSLFWYQQALGQGPEFLTYFQNEAQLDKSGLPSDRFFAERPEGSVSTLKIQRTQQEDSAVYLCASSLVMAQETQYFGPGTRLLVL.

This sequence joins TRBV6-5 and TRBJ2-1; D might be TRBD1 (5 bases). The CDR3 spans 16 residues. Per germline, CDR1 MNHEY and CDR2 SVGAGI. Trimming removed 0 bases at V and 4 bases at J, with 13 bases between. This CDR3 reads CASSYSTATHYNEQFF. In DNA form, the CDR3 reads TGTGCCAGCAGTTACTCGACAGCGACACATTACAATGAGCAGTTCTTC.

The rearrangement uses TRBV11-2 and TRBJ2-5, with 9 positions matching TRBD2. Germline CDR1 reads SGHAT; CDR2 reads FQNNGV. This CDR3 region has 17 residues. V lost 0 bases, J lost 1 base, and 6 bases stayed unmatched. The CDR3 DNA sequence: TGTGCCAGCAGCTTAGATCCAGCGGGAGGCTTCCAAGAGACCCAGTACTTC. It specifies CASSLDPAGGFQETQYF.

CDR3 residues: CASSSPPTDTQYF. The DNA of the CDR3 is TGTGCCAGCAGTTCCCCCCCTACAGATACGCAGTATTTT. This chain joins TRBV28 and TRBJ2-3; D is uncertain. CDR1 MDHEN and CDR2 SYDVKM come from the germline V gene. The CDR3 loop spans 13 amino acids. Deletions cut 4 bases from V and 3 bases from J, with 8 bases between. Full variable domain (remainder filled in from reference TRBV28 and TRBJ2-3): DVKVTQSSRYLVKRTGEKVFLECVQDMDHENMFWYRQDPGLGLRLIYFSYDVKMKEKGDIPEGYSVSREKKERFSLILESASTNQTSMYLCASSSPPTDTQYFGPGTRLTVL.

V and J are TRBV27 and TRBJ2-5; weak D call: TRBD2 (6 bases). The V and J ends lost 3 bases and 6 bases respectively, with 17 bases between them. This CDR3 has 15 residues. The V gene's germline CDR1 is MNHEY and CDR2 SMNVEV (reference sequence). The DNA of the CDR3 is TGTGCCAGCAGTTTTGCGCCAGGGACTTGGCAGACCCAGTACTTC. This sequence encodes CASSFAPGTWQTQYF.

The rearrangement uses TRBV2 and TRBJ2-1; TRBD2 matches at 11 bases. The CDR3 is made up of 15 amino acids. The trim removed 7 bases at V and 4 bases at J, leaving 6 bases unmatched. CDR1 is SNHLY, CDR2 FYNNEI, per germline. Written as DNA, the CDR3 is TGTGCCAGCAAAGAAGTAGCGGGAGGGTACAATGAGCAGTTCTTC. It yields the protein CASKEVAGGYNEQFF.

J is TRBJ2-1 and V is TRBV6-2 or TRBV6-3; TRBD2 matches at 8 bases. The CDR3 consists of 15 residues. Germline CDR1 reads MNHEY; CDR2 reads SVGEGT. V lost 6 bases and J lost 6; bases outside the gene matches: 10. Written as DNA, the CDR3 is TGTGCCAGCAGCCTGAGCGGGAGAGAACTCAATGAGCAGTTCTTC. Translation: CASSLSGRELNEQFF.

The gene calls are TRBV5-4 and TRBJ2-1; D possibly corresponds to TRBD2 (6 bases). The ends were cut back, 3 bases at V and 0 bases at J, with 13 bases in the middle. Germline V CDR1 and CDR2: SGHNT, YYREEE (reference sequence). The CDR3 contains 16 residues. The CDR3 region is CASSSERVSSYNEQFF. In DNA form, the CDR3 reads TGTGCCAGCAGCTCAGAGCGGGTAAGCTCCTACAATGAGCAGTTCTTC.

This clonotype has only a few counts. CDR3 in amino acids: CASSQGAQSGANEQFF. CDR3 nucleotide sequence: TGCGCCAGCAGCCAAGGGGCCCAGAGTGGGGCCAATGAGCAGTTCTTC. V gene TRBV4-3 combines with J gene TRBJ2-1, with D possibly being TRBD1 (5 bases). This CDR3 is 16 amino acids long. The ends were cut back, 1 base at V and 6 bases at J, with 16 bases in the middle. From germline, CDR1 is LGHNA and CDR2 YSLEER.

The chain links TRBV3-1 to TRBJ2-7; 8 bases agree with TRBD1. The CDR3 is made up of 12 amino acids. The junction had 2 bases not matched to a gene; V was cut back by 4 bases and J by 6 bases. CDR1 and CDR2 (germline): LGHDT, YNNKEL (reference sequence). This CDR3 is CASSRGTGEQYF. CDR3 sequence (DNA): TGTGCCAGCAGCCGGGGGACAGGCGAGCAGTACTTC.

This clonotype appeared a few times. The chain uses TRBV11-1 and TRBJ2-3; TRBD1 agrees at 10 bases. Per the germline V gene, CDR1 is SGHAT and CDR2 is FQDESV (reference sequence). J lost 4 bases, V lost 5 bases, and 6 bases had no gene match. The CDR3 loop spans 15 amino acids. For the CDR3, the DNA is TGTGCCAGCAGCCCCTTGGGGACAGGGGCAGATACGCAGTATTTT. Its translation: CASSPLGTGADTQYF.

This clonotype was counted only a few times. The chain carries TRBV6-1 and TRBJ2-1; TRBD1 might be the D (8 bases). Trimming cost V 5 bases and J 4 bases, with 15 bases left between them. Germline CDR1 reads MNHNS; CDR2 reads SASEGT. This CDR3 is 15 amino acids long. Here the CDR3 reads CASSRNRGGYNEQFF. CDR3 in DNA: TGTGCCAGCAGTCGCAACAGGGGGGGGTACAATGAGCAGTTCTTC.

The J gene is TRBJ1-2, the V gene TRBV12-3 or TRBV12-4, with D possibly being TRBD1 (6 bases). V shed 6 bases and J shed 6 bases, with 23 bases lying between them. CDR3 length equals 16 residues. The DNA for the CDR3 is TGTGCCAGCAGGGAACAGGGCCCCCTTTGGGGGGATGGCTACACCTTC. Amino acid sequence: CASREQGPLWGDGYTF.

The genes are TRBV29-1 and TRBJ2-7; D unresolved. The germline V gene has CDR1 SQVTM and CDR2 ANQGSEA. The CDR3 spans 12 residues. The ends were cut back, 4 bases at V and 2 bases at J, with 9 bases in the middle. In nucleotides, the CDR3 is TGCAGCGTTGGGACCCAGGCCTACGAGCAGTACTTC. Translation: CSVGTQAYEQYF.

The table lists this clonotype with many counts. The rearrangement links TRBV5-1 to TRBJ1-1, with a weak D call TRBD1 (6 bases). Trimming took off 3 bases at V and 1 base at J, with 13 bases between the two ends. The germline gives CDR1 SGHRS, CDR2 YFSETQ. The CDR3 sequence is 15 residues long. The CDR3 region has the DNA TGCGCCAGCAGCTGGGGGACATACACGAACACTGAAGCTTTCTTT. This sequence encodes CASSWGTYTNTEAFF.

This chain connects TRBV6-2 or TRBV6-3 to TRBJ2-1; TRBD2 aligns across 7 bases. Germline V gene data show CDR1 as MNHEY and CDR2 as SVGEGT. Trimming at V came to 1 base and at J to 3 bases, leaving 6 bases not matched to a gene. The CDR3 totals 16 residues. CDR3: CASSYFPAGVYNEQFF. The CDR3 DNA is TGTGCCAGCAGTTACTTCCCGGCGGGAGTCTACAATGAGCAGTTCTTC.

This clonotype was seen more than once but under ten times. The chain joins TRBV27 to TRBJ2-5, with D possibly being TRBD2 (5 bases). V gave up 8 bases and J gave up 5 bases, with 21 bases separating them. In germline, CDR1 is MNHEY, CDR2 SMNVEV (reference sequence). The CDR3 length is 15 residues. The CDR3 DNA is TGTGCCAGCTCGTGGCAAAGAGGCCGAGGGGAGACCCAGTACTTC. This gives the protein CASSWQRGRGETQYF.

J is TRBJ2-7 and V is TRBV4-2, with 9 positions matching TRBD1. There are 15 residues in the CDR3. The germline V gene encodes CDR1 LGHNA and CDR2 YNFKEQ. J gave up 3 bases and V 1 base, and 4 bases lay outside the gene matches. This chain's CDR3 is CASSQGTGDYYEQYF. The CDR3 nucleotides read TGTGCCAGCAGCCAAGGGACAGGGGATTACTACGAGCAGTACTTC.

V and J are TRBV6-2 or TRBV6-3 and TRBJ2-7; TRBD1 might be the D (5 bases). Trimming shortened V by 5 bases and J by 0 bases, and 14 bases separated the two germline ends. The CDR3 covers 15 residues. The germline V gene has CDR1 MNHEY and CDR2 SVGEGT. The CDR3 loop reads CASSHPRAPSYEQYV. As DNA, the CDR3 is TGTGCCAGCAGTCACCCCAGGGCCCCCTCCTACGAGCAGTACGTC.

This chain uses TRBV20-1 with TRBJ2-1; D is undetermined. CDR1 is DFQATT and CDR2 is SNEGSKA in the germline V gene (reference sequence). Trimming left V 6 bases short and J 0 bases short, with 15 bases between. This CDR3 contains 15 residues. This chain's CDR3 is CSAHLGGSSYNEQFF. For the CDR3, the DNA is TGCAGTGCCCACCTTGGCGGTAGCTCCTACAATGAGCAGTTCTTC.

The CDR3 region is CSARDVGPGTFKAFF. CDR3 in DNA: TGCAGTGCTAGAGATGTTGGGCCCGGGACATTCAAAGCTTTCTTT. The chain uses TRBV20-1 and TRBJ1-1, with a tentative D call TRBD1 (6 bases). This CDR3 comprises 15 residues. Trimming took 0 bases from V and 9 from J, leaving 20 bases between them. The germline gives CDR1 DFQATT, CDR2 SNEGSKA (reference sequence).